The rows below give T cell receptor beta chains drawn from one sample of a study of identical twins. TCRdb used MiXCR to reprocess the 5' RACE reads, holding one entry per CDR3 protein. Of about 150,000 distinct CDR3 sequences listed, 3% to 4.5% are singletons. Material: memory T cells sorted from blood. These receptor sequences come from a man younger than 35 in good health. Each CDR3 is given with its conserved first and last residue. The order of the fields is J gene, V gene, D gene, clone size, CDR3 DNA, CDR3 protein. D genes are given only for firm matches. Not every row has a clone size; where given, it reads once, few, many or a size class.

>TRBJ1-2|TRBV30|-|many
TGTGCCTGGAGCCCCGGAGGAGGAAGGGGAAACTATGGCTACACCTTC
CAWSPGGGRGNYGYTF
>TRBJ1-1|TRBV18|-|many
TGTGCCAGCTCACCCCGGATAGCAGGGGACACTGAAGCTTTCTTT
CASSPRIAGDTEAFF
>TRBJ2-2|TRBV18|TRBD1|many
TGTGCCAGCTCACCAAACCAGGGGGCGTCCGGGGAGCTGTTTTTT
CASSPNQGASGELFF
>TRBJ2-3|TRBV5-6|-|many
TGTGCCAGCAGCGCCTTCGAAGCGACCACAGATACGCAGTATTTT
CASSAFEATTDTQYF
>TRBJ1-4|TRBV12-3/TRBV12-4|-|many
TGTGCCAGCAGTACCGGTAGCGTTAATGAAAAACTGTTTTTT
CASSTGSVNEKLFF
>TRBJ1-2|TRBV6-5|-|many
TGTGCCAGCAGTTCCGGGACCGTCTATGGCTACACCTTC
CASSSGTVYGYTF
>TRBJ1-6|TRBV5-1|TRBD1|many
TGCGCCAGCAGCCGTCCGGGACAGCCTAATTCACCCCTCCACTTT
CASSRPGQPNSPLHF
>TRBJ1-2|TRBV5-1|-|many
TGCGCCAGCAGCTTGGTGCCGGGTCTTAGAGGCTACACCTTC
CASSLVPGLRGYTF
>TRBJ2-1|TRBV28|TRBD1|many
TGTGCCAGCCTCTTTTCAGGGGGTCCTTTTACCAATGAGCAGTTCTTC
CASLFSGGPFTNEQFF
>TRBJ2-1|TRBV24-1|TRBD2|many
TGTGCCACCAGTGCGACTAGCACTGAGCAGTTCTTC
CATSATSTEQFF
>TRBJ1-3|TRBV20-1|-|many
TGCAGTGCTAGAGATAGGTCAGGGAGAGATGGAAACACCATATATTTT
CSARDRSGRDGNTIYF
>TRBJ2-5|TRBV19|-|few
TGTGCCAGTAGAGCGCTTCTGGGGCCGCAAGAGACCCAGTACTTC
CASRALLGPQETQYF
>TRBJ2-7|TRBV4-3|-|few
TGCGCCAGCAGCCAAGGATCCACTGGACTGCAAACCTACGAGCAGTACTTC
CASSQGSTGLQTYEQYF
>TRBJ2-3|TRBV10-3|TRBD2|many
TGTGCCACAGCGGGGGGCACAGATACGCAGTATTTT
CATAGGTDTQYF
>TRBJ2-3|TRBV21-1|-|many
TGTGCCAGCCCTCGTGGGGGGGGTAGCCGGCAGGATACGCAGTATTTT
CASPRGGGSRQDTQYF
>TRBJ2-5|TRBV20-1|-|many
TGCAGTGCTAGAGTAGTGGTTGGAGAGACCCAGTACTTC
CSARVVVGETQYF
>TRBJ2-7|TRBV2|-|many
TGTGCCGCCACGGAACGAGACCCTTACGAGCAGTACTTC
CAATERDPYEQYF
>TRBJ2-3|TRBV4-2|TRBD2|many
TGTGCCAGCAGCCAAGACGGGACTACGACAGATACGCAGTATTTT
CASSQDGTTTDTQYF
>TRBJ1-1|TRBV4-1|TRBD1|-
TGCGCCAGCAGCCAAGTTCCCCAGGGGGTTACTAAGTGGCTCGCCACTGAAGCTTTCTTT
CASSQVPQGVTKWLATEAFF
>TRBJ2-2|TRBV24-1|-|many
TGTGCCACCAGTGATTTGTCCAGCACCGGGGAGCTGTTTTTT
CATSDLSSTGELFF
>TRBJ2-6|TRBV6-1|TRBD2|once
TGTGCCAGCAGTGAAACTAGCGGTTACTGGGCCAACGTCCTGACTTTC
CASSETSGYWANVLTF
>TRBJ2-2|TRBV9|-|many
TGTGCCAGCAGTCTTAGGACGGACTATAACGGGGAGCTGTTTTTT
CASSLRTDYNGELFF
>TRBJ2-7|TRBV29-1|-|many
TGCAGCGTTGAAGGAGAACTTTACGAGCAGTACTTC
CSVEGELYEQYF
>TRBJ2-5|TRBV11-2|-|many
TGTGCCAGCAGGCGCCCGAAGGACGGGCGGACCCAGTACTTC
CASRRPKDGRTQYF
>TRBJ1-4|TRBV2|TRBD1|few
TGTGCCAGCAGAGACAGGGGCTTGGAAAAACTGTTTTTT
CASRDRGLEKLFF
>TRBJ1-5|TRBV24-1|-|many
TGTGCCACCAGTGATTCATTAGGGACCAGCCAGCCCCAGCATTTT
CATSDSLGTSQPQHF
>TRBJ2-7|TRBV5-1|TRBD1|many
TGCGCCAGCAGCTTGGATGTCGGGACAGGGGACCGGCAGTACTTC
CASSLDVGTGDRQYF
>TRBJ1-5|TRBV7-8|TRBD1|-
TGTGCCAGCAGCTTAACTCCGGGACAGCAGATTAATCAGCCCCAGCATTTT
CASSLTPGQQINQPQHF
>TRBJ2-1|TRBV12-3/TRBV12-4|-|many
TGTGCCAGCAGTTCCGGGAAACGGGTTGGGGATGAGCAGTTCTTC
CASSSGKRVGDEQFF
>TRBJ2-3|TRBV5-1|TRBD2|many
TGCGCCAGCAGCTTGGTACAGTTAGCGGGAACAGATACGCAGTATTTT
CASSLVQLAGTDTQYF
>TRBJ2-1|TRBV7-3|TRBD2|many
TGTGCCAGCAGCCTCGAACCCCTAGCGGGAGGGGGCCATAGCTCCTACAATGAGCAGTTCTTC
CASSLEPLAGGGHSSYNEQFF
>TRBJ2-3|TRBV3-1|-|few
TGTGCCAGCAGCCAATGGCGTCGGGCGGGAGATACGCAGTATTTT
CASSQWRRAGDTQYF
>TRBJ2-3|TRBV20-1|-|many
TGCAGTGCCGACCCCCCCCTTTTCACAGATACGCAGTATTTT
CSADPPLFTDTQYF
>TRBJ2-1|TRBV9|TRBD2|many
TGTGCCAGCAGCCCAAAGCGGCTAGCGGGAGGGGACTCCTACAATGAGCAGTTCTTC
CASSPKRLAGGDSYNEQFF
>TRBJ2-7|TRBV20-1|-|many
TGCAGTGCTCCCCAGACCGGAACCTACGAGCAGTACTTC
CSAPQTGTYEQYF
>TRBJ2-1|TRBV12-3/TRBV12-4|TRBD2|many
TGTGCCAGCAGTCTTACTAGCGGGAGGGCTACCGACAATGAGCAGTTCTTC
CASSLTSGRATDNEQFF
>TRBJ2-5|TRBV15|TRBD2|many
TGTGCCACCAGCAGCCGGGGAGGGATGGAGACCCAGTACTTC
CATSSRGGMETQYF
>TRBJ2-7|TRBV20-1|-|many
TGCAGTGCCGGGACTGCGGTCAGGTCCGGACCCGAGCAGTACTTC
CSAGTAVRSGPEQYF
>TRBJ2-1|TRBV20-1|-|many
TGCAGTGCCGTAGAGACGGGACTGGAAATCCTACTTGAGCAGTTCTTC
CSAVETGLEILLEQFF
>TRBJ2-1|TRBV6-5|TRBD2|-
TGTGCCAGCAGTTACTCGATAGCGGGAGGGAGATACAATGAGCAGTTCTTC
CASSYSIAGGRYNEQFF
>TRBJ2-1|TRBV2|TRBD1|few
TGTGCCAGCACTGTGGGACAGGGGTTCGGGGAGCAGTTCTTC
CASTVGQGFGEQFF
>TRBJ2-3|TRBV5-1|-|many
TGCGCCAGCAGCTTGTTCCCCCGAGCAACTAGCACAGATACGCAGTATTTT
CASSLFPRATSTDTQYF
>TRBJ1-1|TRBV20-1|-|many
TGCAGTGCTAGCGTGTATGGGTTGGCTGAAGCTTTCTTT
CSASVYGLAEAFF
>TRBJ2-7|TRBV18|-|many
TGTGCCAGCTCACCAATAAAGGCGGGCTACGAGCAGTACTTC
CASSPIKAGYEQYF
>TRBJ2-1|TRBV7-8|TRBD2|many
TGTGCCAGCAGCCCTGGGACTAGCGGGAGCCACAATGAGCAGTTCTTC
CASSPGTSGSHNEQFF
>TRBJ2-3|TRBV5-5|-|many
TGTGCCAGCAGCCCCGGGACCTTTAGCACAGATACGCAGTATTTT
CASSPGTFSTDTQYF
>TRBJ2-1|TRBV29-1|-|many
TGCAGCGTTGGAGGGACTGAGCAGTTCTTC
CSVGGTEQFF
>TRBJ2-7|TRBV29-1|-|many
TGCAGCGTCGCAATGGACAGCTACGAGCAGTACTTC
CSVAMDSYEQYF
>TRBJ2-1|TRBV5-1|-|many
TGCGCCAGCAGCTTTTCGGCACGATCCTACAATGAGCAGTTCTTC
CASSFSARSYNEQFF
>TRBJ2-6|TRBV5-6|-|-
TGTGCCAGCAGCAGGGGACGGCCCTCTGGGGCCAACGTCCTGACTTTC
CASSRGRPSGANVLTF
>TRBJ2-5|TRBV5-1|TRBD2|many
TGCGCCAGCAGCTTGGACGGGACTACACAAGAGACCCAGTACTTC
CASSLDGTTQETQYF
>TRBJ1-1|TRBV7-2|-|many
TGTGCCAGCAGCTTGGGAGGGTCCGGTACTGAAGCTTTCTTT
CASSLGGSGTEAFF
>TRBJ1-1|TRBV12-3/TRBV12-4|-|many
TGTGCCAGCAGGGAGGGGGGCACTGAAGCTTTCTTT
CASREGGTEAFF
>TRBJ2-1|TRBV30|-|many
TGTGCCTGGAGTGCAAACCATAAGGGTGAGCAGTTCTTC
CAWSANHKGEQFF
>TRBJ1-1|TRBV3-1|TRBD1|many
TGTGCCAGCAGCCCGACAGGGGAGTACGCTGAAGCTTTCTTT
CASSPTGEYAEAFF